This entry lists 30 T cell receptor beta chains sequenced from one sample in a study of PD-1 blockade in classical Hodgkin lymphoma. This table comes from immunoSEQ multiplex PCR, and its TCRdb copy is limited to in-frame clones, with some not included. The table lists some 13,000 clones, approximately 86% of them singletons. In every patient, relapse followed autologous stem cell transplantation, while exposure to brentuximab vedotin differed. Material: peripheral blood mononuclear cells (PBMCs), obtained at baseline. The receptors originated from a human donor with classical Hodgkin lymphoma.

As DNA, the CDR3 is TGCGCCAGCAGCGGACTAGCGGCCCCCACAGATACGCAGTATTTT. It specifies CASSGLAAPTDTQYF. This rearrangement joins TRBV10-1 to TRBJ2-3, with 10 bases identical to TRBD2. The V gene end was trimmed by 6 bases and the J gene end by 2 bases; junction bases not matched to a gene: 5. Germline-derived CDR1 and CDR2 are WNHNN and SYGVQD (reference sequence). CDR3 length: 15 amino acids.

This sequence joins TRBV6-6 and TRBJ2-5; 7 bases match TRBD2. V lost 5 bases, J lost 4 bases, and 7 bases stayed unmatched. There are 14 residues in the CDR3. Per germline, CDR1 MNHNY and CDR2 SVGAGI (reference sequence). The CDR3 nucleotides read TGTGCCAGCAGTGGGCGGGACTACGGAGAGACCCAGTACTTC. The encoded protein is CASSGRDYGETQYF.

The gene calls are TRBV30 and TRBJ1-6, with 7 bases matching TRBD1. Germline V gives CDR1 GTSNPN, CDR2 SVGIG (reference sequence). Trimming took 2 bases from V and 7 from J; bases not matched to a gene: 5. This CDR3 has 14 amino acids. The CDR3 loop reads CAWSSDRENSPLHF. The CDR3 DNA sequence: TGTGCCTGGAGTAGCGACAGGGAGAATTCACCCCTCCACTTT. The entire variable domain, with the rest obtained from reference TRBV30 and TRBJ1-6, is as follows: SQTIHQWPATLVQPVGSPLSLECTVEGTSNPNLYWYRQAAGRGLQLLFYSVGIGQISSEVPQNLSASRPQDRQFILSSKKLLLSDSGFYLCAWSSDRENSPLHFGNGTRLTVT.

This chain uses TRBV14 with TRBJ1-4, with D unclear. The V and J ends lost 0 bases and 5 bases respectively, with 10 bases between them. Germline V gives CDR1 SGHDN, CDR2 FVKESK. This CDR3 is 15 amino acids long. CDR3 region: CASSQEIGVNEKLFF. For the CDR3, the DNA is TGTGCCAGCAGCCAAGAAATCGGCGTGAATGAAAAACTGTTTTTT.

J is TRBJ1-3 and V is TRBV30, with D uncertain. The V gene lost 1 base and the J gene lost 0 bases, with 16 bases spanning the gap. The CDR3 runs to 17 residues. Germline assignment: CDR1 GTSNPN and CDR2 SVGIG (reference sequence). CDR3 bases: TGTGCCTGGAGTGCGGGTGGACTACGATACTCTGGAAACACCATATATTTT. The encoded protein is CAWSAGGLRYSGNTIYF.

The chain links TRBV30 to TRBJ1-1; the D is unclear. Germline CDR1 reads GTSNPN; CDR2 reads SVGIG (reference sequence). The V end lost 3 bases, the J end lost 10 bases, and 18 bases lay between the germline ends. This CDR3 is built from 13 residues. In DNA form, the CDR3 reads TGTGCCTGGAGCGACTCGCCCTTTTGGAGAGCTTTCTTT. This codes for CAWSDSPFWRAFF.

The rearrangement links TRBV29-1 to TRBJ2-4; D possibly matches TRBD1 or TRBD2 (5 bases each). The V gene lost 2 bases and the J gene lost 8 bases, with 19 bases spanning the gap. CDR1 and CDR2 (germline): SQVTM, ANQGSEA. There are 15 residues in the CDR3. The CDR3 protein is CSVELRGQGSDIQYF. CDR3 DNA sequence: TGCAGCGTTGAACTCCGAGGGCAGGGAAGTGACATTCAGTACTTC.

This sequence joins TRBV6-4 and TRBJ2-7; D call uncertain. Germline assignment: CDR1 MRHNA and CDR2 SNTAGT. V was clipped by 6 bases and J by 1 base, with 34 bases between them. This CDR3 has 21 residues. The CDR3 sequence: CASSDTLKLFRFCSESYEQYF. In DNA, the CDR3 is TGTGCCAGCAGCGACACTCTGAAACTTTTTCGGTTTTGCAGTGAATCCTACGAGCAGTACTTC.

The rearrangement uses TRBV18 and TRBJ1-2, with 7 bases fitting TRBD1. This CDR3 has 14 amino acids. Trimming cost V 3 bases and J 6 bases; bases outside gene matches: 7. Germline V gives CDR1 KGHSH, CDR2 LQKENI. The CDR3 sequence is CASSPDDRVDGYTF. The CDR3 DNA reads TGTGCCAGCTCACCCGACGACAGGGTCGATGGCTACACCTTC.

V and J are TRBV4-1 and TRBJ2-7; TRBD2 matches at 9 bases. The ends lost 1 base at V and 4 bases at J; junction bases unmatched: 8. The CDR3 is 16 residues long. Germline CDR1 is MGHRA and CDR2 is YSYEKL. This CDR3 reads CASSQGGGRGGYEQYF. The CDR3 nucleotides are TGCGCCAGCAGCCAAGGGGGCGGGCGGGGGGGGTACGAGCAGTACTTC.

Written as DNA, the CDR3 is TGTGCCAGCAGCCGGGCCTCCTATGGCTACACCTTC. Translating gives CASSRASYGYTF. The chain has TRBV5-5 and TRBJ1-2; D remains unclear. Looked up from germline, CDR1 is SGHKS and CDR2 is YYEKEE (reference sequence). The CDR3 loop spans 12 amino acids. Trimming took off 4 bases at V and 4 bases at J, with 8 bases between the two ends.

The rearrangement links TRBV27 to TRBJ2-7; 11 bases agree with TRBD2. Losses at the gene ends were 4 bases for V and 7 bases for J; bases not matched to a gene: 6. There are 14 residues in the CDR3. Germline V gene lookup returns CDR1 MNHEY and CDR2 SMNVEV (reference sequence). The CDR3 reads CASSSPGLAAEQYF. CDR3 coding DNA: TGTGCCAGCAGTTCGCCGGGACTAGCGGCAGAGCAGTACTTC.

This clone occurred once. The gene calls are TRBV30 and TRBJ2-5; TRBD1 matches 7 bases. The length of the CDR3 is 14 residues. Germline CDR1 is GTSNPN and CDR2 is SVGIG (reference sequence). Germline trimming cut 1 base from V and 4 bases from J; bases unmatched to any gene: 6. The CDR3 sequence is CAWSAADRRETQYF. The CDR3 nucleotides are TGTGCCTGGAGTGCCGCGGACAGGCGAGAGACCCAGTACTTC.

The gene calls are TRBV19 and TRBJ1-6, with 7 positions matching TRBD1. This CDR3 spans 17 amino acids. In germline, CDR1 is LNHDA, CDR2 SQIVND (reference sequence). With V trimmed by 6 bases and J by 0 bases, 8 bases remained unmatched. The DNA for the CDR3 is TGTGCCAGTAGCCCCGGGACAGCAAGCTCCTATAATTCACCCCTCCACTTT. Encoded protein: CASSPGTASSYNSPLHF.

This clone was counted a few times. The V gene is TRBV30, the J gene TRBJ1-5; D is undetermined. CDR1 and CDR2 from the germline V gene are GTSNPN and SVGIG (reference sequence). With 4 bases removed from V and 4 bases from J, the gap between germline ends came to 2 bases. The CDR3 is 10 residues long. The DNA for the CDR3 is TGTGCCTGGAAAAATCAGCCCCAGCATTTT. Translation gives CAWKNQPQHF.

The chain links TRBV27 to TRBJ2-6, with TRBD1 matching over 9 bases. Trimming removed 3 bases from V and 4 bases from J; junction bases left unmatched: 19. The germline V gene has CDR1 MNHEY and CDR2 SMNVEV (reference sequence). The length of the CDR3 is 21 residues. This chain's CDR3 is CASSFDRDRVWGESGANVLTF. CDR3 coding DNA: TGTGCCAGCAGTTTTGATCGGGACAGGGTTTGGGGTGAGTCCGGGGCCAACGTCCTGACTTTC.

This sequence joins TRBV5-4 and TRBJ2-5; 9 positions match TRBD1. The germline V gene has CDR1 SGHNT and CDR2 YYREEE (reference sequence). V shed 4 bases, J shed 3 bases, and the junction held 4 bases outside the gene matches. This CDR3 is built from 14 residues. CDR3 region: CASSGTGGEETQYF. In nucleotides, the CDR3 is TGTGCCAGCAGCGGAACAGGGGGCGAAGAGACCCAGTACTTC.

V gene TRBV6-4 combines with J gene TRBJ2-3; no reliable D call. The CDR3 is 13 amino acids. V shed 0 bases and J shed 2 bases, with 3 bases lying between them. Germline V gene sequence: CDR1 MRHNA, CDR2 SNTAGT. The CDR3 sequence: CASSDSVTDTQYF. CDR3 in DNA: TGTGCCAGCAGTGACTCGGTCACAGATACGCAGTATTTT.

This clone was recorded only once. The rearrangement joins TRBV29-1 to TRBJ2-1; 9 bases map to TRBD1. The germline CDR1 and CDR2 sequences are SQVTM and ANQGSEA. CDR3 size: 15 residues. The V and J ends lost 6 bases and 8 bases, in that order; junction bases with no gene match: 14. The CDR3 nucleotides read TGCAGCGTGGCAACACCGGGACAGGGCGAGGATGAGCAGTTCTTC. As protein: CSVATPGQGEDEQFF.

V is TRBV7-3 and J is TRBJ2-6; D may correspond to TRBD1 or TRBD2 (7 bases each). Per the germline V gene, CDR1 is SGHTA and CDR2 is FQGTGA. Trimming shortened V by 4 bases and J by 2 bases, and 15 bases separated the two germline ends. This CDR3 has 17 amino acids. DNA for the CDR3: TGTGCCAGCAGCTCACGACAGGGAGGGGCTGGGGCCAACGTCCTGACTTTC. Protein product: CASSSRQGGAGANVLTF.

The rearrangement links TRBV2 to TRBJ2-5, with 11 bases aligning to TRBD2. Looked up from germline, CDR1 is SNHLY and CDR2 is FYNNEI. The J segment lost 2 bases and the V segment lost 6 bases, leaving 5 bases of the junction unmatched. The CDR3 is made up of 15 amino acids. Here the CDR3 reads CASSRRLAGQETQYF. The CDR3 DNA is TGTGCCAGCAGCCGTCGACTAGCGGGACAAGAGACCCAGTACTTC.

The rearrangement joins TRBV6-1 to TRBJ1-4; 7 bases agree with TRBD1. There are 14 residues in the CDR3. Germline V gene sequence: CDR1 MNHNS, CDR2 SASEGT. V was pared by 5 bases and J by 8 bases, with 8 bases of the junction left unmatched. Written as DNA, the CDR3 is TGTGCCAGCAGTAACCGGGACAGTATAGAAAAACTGTTTTTT. This encodes CASSNRDSIEKLFF.

There are a few counts of this clone. The chain uses TRBV4-2 and TRBJ1-6; D is unresolved. The length of the CDR3 is 14 residues. Germline loops: CDR1 LGHNA, CDR2 YNFKEQ. V was pared by 2 bases and J by 8 bases, with 10 bases between. This chain's CDR3 is CASSQRTGYSPLHF. Here the CDR3 DNA reads TGTGCCAGCAGCCAAAGGACGGGTTATTCACCCCTCCACTTT.

J is TRBJ1-1 and V is TRBV27; D not resolved. Germline V gene lookup returns CDR1 MNHEY and CDR2 SMNVEV (reference sequence). Trimming removed 7 bases at V and 1 base at J, with 19 bases between. CDR3 length equals 16 residues. The CDR3 region is CASIPDGFRRNTEAFF. The CDR3 nucleotides read TGTGCCAGCATCCCCGACGGGTTCCGAAGGAACACTGAAGCTTTCTTT.

The DNA of the CDR3 is TGCGCCAGCAGCTCGGTCGCAGGGAACTATGGCTACACCTTC. It translates to CASSSVAGNYGYTF. This rearrangement joins TRBV5-1 to TRBJ1-2; D possibly corresponds to TRBD1 (5 bases). Trimming took 3 bases from V and 2 from J, leaving 11 bases between them. There are 14 residues in the CDR3. Germline lookup yields CDR1 SGHRS and CDR2 YFSETQ.

The V call is TRBV9, the J call TRBJ2-2; TRBD2 might be the D (5 bases). The CDR3 spans 16 residues. The V end was cut by 0 bases, the J end by 4 bases, with 13 bases between. Germline loops: CDR1 SGDLS, CDR2 YYNGEE. CDR3 DNA: TGTGCCAGCAGCGTAGAGAGTGCGGCGGGCACCGGGGAGCTGTTTTTT. It specifies CASSVESAAGTGELFF.

The chain employs TRBV14 and TRBJ2-3; D remains unclear. V was shortened by 4 bases and J by 2 bases, with 4 bases between the two germline ends. The CDR3 sequence is 12 residues long. Germline V gene data show CDR1 as SGHDN and CDR2 as FVKESK. The CDR3 is CASSPHTDTQYF. CDR3 DNA: TGTGCCAGCAGCCCCCACACAGATACGCAGTATTTT. The whole variable domain, remainder taken from reference TRBV14 and TRBJ2-3, is EAGVTQFPSHSVIEKGQTVTLRCDPISGHDNLYWYRRVMGKEIKFLLHFVKESKQDESGMPNNRFLAERTGGTYSTLKVQPAELEDSGVYFCASSPHTDTQYFGPGTRLTVL.

A remark on this clone: The junction departs from the called germline gene at one end, perhaps through a read error. This rearrangement joins TRBV4-1 to TRBJ2-7; 7 nucleotides agree with TRBD1. The germline CDR1 and CDR2 sequences are MGHRA and YSYEKL. The CDR3 contains 12 residues. The CDR3 sequence is CASSHMTGTVFF. The CDR3 DNA is TGCGCCAGCAGCCATATGACCGGGACAGTCTTTTTC.

This chain links TRBV15 with TRBJ2-1; 10 bases are shared with TRBD1. The trim removed 1 base at V and 7 bases at J, leaving 10 bases unmatched. Looked up from germline, CDR1 is LNHNV and CDR2 is YYDKDF (reference sequence). This CDR3 has 17 residues. CDR3 nucleotide sequence: TGTGCCACCAGCAGAGGGCGACCGGGACAGGGGTCTAATGAGCAGTTCTTC. This codes for CATSRGRPGQGSNEQFF.

V gene TRBV7-9 combines with J gene TRBJ1-6; 7 positions match TRBD1. This CDR3 is 15 amino acids long. Germline lookup yields CDR1 SEHNR and CDR2 FQNEAQ (reference sequence). The V and J ends lost 1 base and 3 bases, in that order; junction bases with no gene match: 0. In DNA, the CDR3 is TGTGCCAGCAGCTTAGGGGACAGCTATAATTCACCCCTCCACTTT. As protein: CASSLGDSYNSPLHF. The full variable domain, with the rest looked up from reference TRBV7-9 and TRBJ1-6, is DTGVSQNPRHKITKRGQNVTFRCDPISEHNRLYWYRQTLGQGPEFLTYFQNEAQLEKSRLLSDRFSAERPKGSFSTLEIQRTEQGDSAMYLCASSLGDSYNSPLHFGNGTRLTVT.